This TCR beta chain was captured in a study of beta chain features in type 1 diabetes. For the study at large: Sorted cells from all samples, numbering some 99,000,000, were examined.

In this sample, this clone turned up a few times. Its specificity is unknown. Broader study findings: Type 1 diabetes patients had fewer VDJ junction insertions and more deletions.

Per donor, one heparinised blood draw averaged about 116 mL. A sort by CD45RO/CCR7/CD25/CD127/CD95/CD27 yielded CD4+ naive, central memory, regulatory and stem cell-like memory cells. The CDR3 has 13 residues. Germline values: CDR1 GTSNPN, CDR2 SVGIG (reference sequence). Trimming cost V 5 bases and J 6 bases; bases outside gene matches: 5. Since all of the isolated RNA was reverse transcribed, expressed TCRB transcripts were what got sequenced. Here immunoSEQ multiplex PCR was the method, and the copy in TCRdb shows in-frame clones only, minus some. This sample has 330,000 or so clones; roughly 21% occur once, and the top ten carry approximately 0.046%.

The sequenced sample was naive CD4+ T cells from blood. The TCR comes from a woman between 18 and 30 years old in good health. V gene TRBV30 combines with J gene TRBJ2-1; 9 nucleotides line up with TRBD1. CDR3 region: CAWRGTGLNEQFF. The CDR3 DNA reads TGTGCCTGGCGGGGGACAGGGCTCAATGAGCAGTTCTTC.